The clone carrying this T cell receptor (beta chain) is categorized as large. Its antigen is undetermined. CDR1 and CDR2 from the germline V gene are KGHDR and SFDVKD. V shed 4 bases, J shed 3 bases, and the junction held 8 bases outside the gene matches. This CDR3 spans 17 amino acids. Stated treatment: approximately 9-day PBMC culture with coronavirus spike peptide pools or control peptides (ViraFEST assay). ViraFEST grew antigen-specific T cells using peptide pools, then sequenced TCRs. The sample belongs to a study of vaccination and CD4 T cells after COVID-19. Researchers used the Oncomine TCR Beta short-read assay to sequence DNA from cultured CD4+ T cells. TCRdb called the PCR reads again in MiXCR, with one record for every CDR3 protein. The table lists about 8,600 distinct CDR3 sequences, less than 80% of them singletons, with approximately 15% in the top ten.

V and J are TRBV24-1 and TRBJ2-2, with 9 bases aligning to TRBD1. The sequence was collected from a human donor with COVID-19. The sample was cultured CD4+ T cells from blood, taken after SARS-CoV-2 vaccination. The CDR3 region is CATSDPYRGLDTGELFF. In DNA form, the CDR3 reads TGTGCCACCAGTGACCCCTACAGGGGGCTGGACACCGGGGAGCTGTTTTTT.